This entry is about one T cell receptor (beta chain). Extracted from the samples, RNA was reverse transcribed into cDNA to serve as the sequencing template. Measured with immunoSEQ multiplex PCR; TCRdb has only the in-frame clones, and not every one. This sample has 150,000 to 200,000 clones, with 50% to 70% found just once. Per the germline V gene, CDR1 is SNHLY and CDR2 is FYNNEI. The CDR3 contains 13 residues. The ends lost 1 base at V and 6 bases at J; junction bases unmatched: 3. Treatment given: oral pan-JAK inhibitor, 5-10 mg twice daily. This sample is drawn from a study of CD8+ T cells in alopecia areata. About the research overall: Severity of treated patients was scored by affected scalp percentage.

The chain joins TRBV2 to TRBJ2-7; 7 nucleotides match TRBD2. The TCR was taken from a human donor with alopecia areata. Sequenced material: CD4+ T cells sorted from blood, taken at approximately week 49, from a patient treated with tofacitinib. CDR3 sequence (DNA): TGTGCCAGCAGTGAAGAGGGAGGGTTCGAGCAGTACTTC. Translation: CASSEEGGFEQYF.